Listed below are T cell receptor beta chains from one sample, sequenced in a study of regulatory T cells in long-lasting Graves disease. TCRdb passed the multiplex PCR reads through MiXCR, listing each CDR3 protein once. The repertoire includes 600,000 to 650,000 distinct CDR3 sequences, roughly 15% of them detected once, and approximately 20% sits in the top ten. Separately, the same data were catalogued under a study of T cells in Graves' hyperthyroidism and ophthalmopathy.

Sequenced here: peripheral blood mononuclear cells (PBMCs), sampled at new diagnosis, from a patient treated with antithyroid drugs. Receptors were obtained from a woman between 25 and 40 years old with Graves disease. The CDR3 runs from the conserved cysteine through the conserved F or W. The order of the fields is D gene, J gene, V gene, clone size, CDR3 protein, CDR3 DNA. The D gene is left open where the match is weak. Not every row has a clone size; where given, it reads once, few, many or a size class.

. TRBJ2-5 TRBV20-1 few CSARDMAATETQYF TGCAGTGCTAGAGATATGGCAGCCACGGAGACCCAGTACTTC
. TRBJ1-5 TRBV12-3/TRBV12-4 many CASSFRDMGNQPQHF TGTGCCAGCAGTTTCAGGGATATGGGCAATCAGCCCCAGCATTTT
TRBD1 TRBJ1-5 TRBV5-5 few CASSRSSRDRANQPQHF TGTGCCAGCAGCCGCTCAAGCCGGGACAGGGCAAATCAGCCCCAGCATTTT
. TRBJ1-6 TRBV11-1 many CASSRWNSPLHF TGTGCCAGCAGCAGGTGGAATTCACCCCTCCACTTT
. TRBJ1-6 TRBV7-2 many CASSFMVQGRSPLHF TGTGCCAGCAGCTTCATGGTCCAGGGCCGATCACCCCTCCACTTT
TRBD2 TRBJ2-1 TRBV6-4 . CASSAGGGKGYNEQFF TGTGCCAGCAGTGCGGGAGGAGGGAAAGGCTACAATGAGCAGTTCTTC
. TRBJ1-1 TRBV7-9 . CASSLTTDTEAFF TGTGCCAGCAGCTTAACAACGGACACTGAAGCTTTCTTT
TRBD2 TRBJ2-1 TRBV7-9 many CASSLGGGLAGGRQFF TGTGCCAGCAGCTTAGGAGGGGGACTAGCGGGAGGTCGGCAGTTCTTC
. TRBJ1-4 TRBV7-2 . CASSQVRGRAGEKLFF TGTGCCAGCAGCCAAGTAAGGGGCAGGGCCGGTGAAAAACTGTTTTTT
TRBD2 TRBJ2-3 TRBV20-1 . CSARTGGTTDTQYF TGCAGTGCTAGAACGGGAGGGACCACAGATACGCAGTATTTT
TRBD1 TRBJ2-5 TRBV28 . CASSFPSDRVETQYF TGTGCCAGCAGTTTTCCCTCCGACAGGGTAGAGACCCAGTACTTC
TRBD1 TRBJ2-7 TRBV14 . CASSHQPGQGPRSPYYEQYF TGTGCCAGCAGCCACCAACCGGGACAGGGCCCCCGGAGTCCCTACTACGAGCAGTACTTC
. TRBJ1-1 TRBV3-1 few CASSPLGITEAFF TGTGCCAGCAGCCCTCTGGGGATCACTGAAGCTTTCTTT
. TRBJ1-1 TRBV12-3/TRBV12-4 many CASSFSPRIFQNTEAFF TGTGCCAGCAGTTTTTCCCCCAGGATTTTCCAGAACACTGAAGCTTTCTTT
. TRBJ1-4 TRBV11-1 many CASSRSDEKLFF TGTGCCAGCAGCCGAAGCGATGAAAAACTGTTTTTT
. TRBJ1-1 TRBV20-1 many CSADRRGTEAFF TGCAGTGCCGACAGGCGGGGAACTGAAGCTTTCTTT
. TRBJ1-5 TRBV12-3/TRBV12-4 many CASSLASTGKVNQPQHF TGTGCCAGCAGTTTAGCGTCGACGGGGAAAGTCAATCAGCCCCAGCATTTT
. TRBJ2-1 TRBV28 many CASRPSGGLWNEQFF TGTGCCAGCAGGCCGTCCGGGGGGCTGTGGAATGAGCAGTTCTTC
. TRBJ2-5 TRBV28 few CASSPLVEQETQYF TGTGCCAGCAGTCCCCTGGTTGAGCAAGAGACCCAGTACTTC
. TRBJ1-4 TRBV6-2/TRBV6-3 . CASSDPLAGNEKLFF TGTGCCAGCAGTGACCCTCTGGCAGGGAATGAAAAACTGTTTTTT
. TRBJ1-4 TRBV7-9 many CASSLDSGTNQKLFF TGTGCCAGCAGCTTAGATTCTGGAACGAATCAAAAACTGTTTTTT
. TRBJ2-1 TRBV11-2 few CASSPGGGAQSEQFF TGCGCCAGCAGCCCCGGTGGCGGGGCCCAGAGTGAGCAGTTCTTC
. TRBJ2-5 TRBV12-3/TRBV12-4 many CASSLYETQYF TGTGCCAGCAGTTTATATGAAACCCAGTACTTC
. TRBJ1-1 TRBV28 few CASSIPGRPDTEAFF TGTGCCAGCAGTATACCGGGACGCCCGGACACTGAAGCTTTCTTT
TRBD2 TRBJ2-7 TRBV13 few CASSLISGTSGSYEQYF TGTGCCAGCAGCCTAATCTCCGGGACTAGCGGATCCTACGAGCAGTACTTC
. TRBJ2-1 TRBV7-7 few CASSPDSASSQFF TGTGCTAGCAGCCCAGATTCAGCAAGCTCACAGTTCTTC
. TRBJ2-2 TRBV12-3/TRBV12-4 . CASSSPGLSTGELFF TGTGCCAGCAGTTCCCCGGGACTCAGCACCGGGGAGCTGTTTTTT
. TRBJ2-3 TRBV19 . CASSLNTYTQYF TGTGCCAGTAGTCTAAACACTTATACGCAGTATTTT
TRBD1 TRBJ1-2 TRBV7-9 . CASSSTGSGGYTF TGTGCCAGCAGCTCGACAGGGTCCGGGGGCTACACCTTC
. TRBJ2-2 TRBV5-1 few CASSRWAGNTGELFF TGCGCCAGCAGCCGGTGGGCAGGGAACACCGGGGAGCTGTTTTTT
TRBD2 TRBJ2-1 TRBV30 few CAWSFLAGDRFF TGTGCCTGGAGTTTTCTAGCGGGAGATCGGTTCTTC
TRBD2 TRBJ2-7 TRBV7-9 . CASSRRGLEDEQYF TGTGCCAGCAGCAGGCGGGGACTAGAAGACGAGCAGTACTTC
TRBD2 TRBJ2-7 TRBV5-1 . CASREREFEQYF TGCGCCAGCAGAGAGCGGGAGTTCGAGCAGTACTTC
. TRBJ1-4 TRBV19 . CASSAEQGMFEKLFF TGTGCCAGTAGTGCGGAACAGGGTATGTTCGAAAAACTGTTTTTT
TRBD2 TRBJ2-1 TRBV6-2/TRBV6-3 . CASSFTSGAYEQFF TGTGCCAGCAGCTTTACTAGCGGGGCCTACGAGCAGTTCTTC
. TRBJ1-2 TRBV10-3 few CAIRTDGSYGYTF TGTGCCATCAGGACGGACGGCTCCTATGGCTACACCTTC
TRBD2 TRBJ2-5 TRBV20-1 . CSVAGASGSTQYF TGCAGTGTAGCGGGGGCTAGCGGGAGTACCCAGTACTTC
. TRBJ1-1 TRBV2 many CASSPKGGWTEAFF TGTGCCAGCAGTCCAAAAGGGGGGTGGACTGAAGCTTTCTTT
. TRBJ1-2 TRBV30 many CACAWVSDYGYTF TGTGCCTGCGCCTGGGTGTCGGACTATGGCTACACCTTC
TRBD2 TRBJ2-1 TRBV27 . CASSSSGRLGEQFF TGTGCCAGCAGTTCTAGCGGGAGGTTGGGTGAGCAGTTCTTC
. TRBJ2-7 TRBV24-1 many CATSEGVSSYEQYF TGTGCCACCAGTGAGGGCGTCAGCTCCTACGAGCAGTACTTC
. TRBJ1-4 TRBV7-9 . CASSPHLPEREKLFF TGTGCCAGCAGTCCCCACCTCCCAGAGAGGGAAAAACTGTTTTTT
. TRBJ1-5 TRBV6-1 many CASSEMKSNQPQHF TGTGCCAGCAGTGAAATGAAAAGCAATCAGCCCCAGCATTTT
. TRBJ2-3 TRBV20-1 few CSASSRSGVVADTQYF TGCAGTGCCAGTTCCCGGTCTGGAGTCGTCGCAGATACGCAGTATTTT
. TRBJ1-4 TRBV20-1 . CSAKSWGAKLFF TGCAGTGCAAAATCGTGGGGGGCAAAACTGTTTTTT
. TRBJ2-2 TRBV25-1 . CASSEFGSTGELFF TGTGCCAGCAGTGAATTTGGCTCCACCGGGGAGCTGTTTTTT
TRBD1 TRBJ2-2 TRBV19 . CASKTHFLGQATGELFF TGTGCCAGTAAGACCCACTTCCTGGGACAGGCCACCGGGGAGCTGTTTTTT
TRBD2 TRBJ2-2 TRBV28 many CASKSSGKGAGTGELFF TGTGCCAGCAAAAGTAGCGGGAAAGGTGCTGGCACCGGGGAGCTGTTTTTT
TRBD1 TRBJ1-1 TRBV5-1 many CASSGQGFVNTEAFF TGCGCCAGCAGCGGACAGGGGTTTGTGAACACTGAAGCTTTCTTT
TRBD2 TRBJ2-1 TRBV7-6 many CASSWTSGDNEQFF TGTGCCAGCAGCTGGACTAGCGGTGACAATGAGCAGTTCTTC
. TRBJ1-4 TRBV28 . CASSLNVANEKLFF TGTGCCAGCAGCTTAAATGTTGCTAATGAAAAACTGTTTTTT